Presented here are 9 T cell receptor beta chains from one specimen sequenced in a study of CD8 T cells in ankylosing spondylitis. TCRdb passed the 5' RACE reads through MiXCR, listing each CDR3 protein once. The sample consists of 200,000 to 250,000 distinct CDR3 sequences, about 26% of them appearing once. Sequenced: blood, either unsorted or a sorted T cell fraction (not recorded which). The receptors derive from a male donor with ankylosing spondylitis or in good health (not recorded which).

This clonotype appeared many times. DNA for the CDR3: TGTGCCAGCAGCCAAGAGCGTCGCGCGGGAGGAACAGATACGCAGTATTTT. Encoded protein: CASSQERRAGGTDTQYF. V and J are TRBV3-1 and TRBJ2-3, with 8 bases lining up with TRBD2. Germline V gene data show CDR1 as LGHDT and CDR2 as YNNKEL (reference sequence). The CDR3 loop spans 17 amino acids. With 0 bases clipped from V and 3 bases from J, the junction kept 8 bases outside the gene matches.

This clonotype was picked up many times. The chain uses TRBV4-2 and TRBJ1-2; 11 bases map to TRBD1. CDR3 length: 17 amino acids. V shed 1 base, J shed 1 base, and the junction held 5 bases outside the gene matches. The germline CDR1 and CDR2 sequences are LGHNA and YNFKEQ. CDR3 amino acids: CASSQGTGGPNNYGYTF. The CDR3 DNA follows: TGTGCCAGCAGCCAAGGGACAGGGGGCCCCAATAACTATGGCTACACCTTC.

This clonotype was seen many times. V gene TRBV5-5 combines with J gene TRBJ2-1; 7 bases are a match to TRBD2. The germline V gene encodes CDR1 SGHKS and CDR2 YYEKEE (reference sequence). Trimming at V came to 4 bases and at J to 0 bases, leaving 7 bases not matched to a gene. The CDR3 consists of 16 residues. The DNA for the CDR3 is TGTGCCAGCAGCAAAAGCGGGGCTAGCTCCTACAATGAGCAGTTCTTC. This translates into CASSKSGASSYNEQFF.

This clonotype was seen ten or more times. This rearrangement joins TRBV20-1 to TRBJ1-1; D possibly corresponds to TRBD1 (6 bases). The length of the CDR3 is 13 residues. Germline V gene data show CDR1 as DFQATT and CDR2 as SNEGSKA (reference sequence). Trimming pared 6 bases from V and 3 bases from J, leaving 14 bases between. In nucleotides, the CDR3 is TGCAGTGCCAGGGAGGGGGTGGACACTGAAGCTTTCTTT. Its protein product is CSAREGVDTEAFF.

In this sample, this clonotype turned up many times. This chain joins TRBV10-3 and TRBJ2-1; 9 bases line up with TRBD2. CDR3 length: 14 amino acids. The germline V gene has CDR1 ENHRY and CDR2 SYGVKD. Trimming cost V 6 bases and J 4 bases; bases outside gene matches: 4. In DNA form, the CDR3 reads TGTGCCATCAGCCCGGGACTAGCATACAATGAGCAGTTCTTC. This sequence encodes CAISPGLAYNEQFF.

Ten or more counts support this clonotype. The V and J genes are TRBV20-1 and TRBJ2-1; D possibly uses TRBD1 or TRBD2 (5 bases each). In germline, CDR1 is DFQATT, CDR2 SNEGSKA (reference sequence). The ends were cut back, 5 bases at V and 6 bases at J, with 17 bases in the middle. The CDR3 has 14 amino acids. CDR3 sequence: CSAQTPARGNEQFF. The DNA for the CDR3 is TGCAGTGCTCAGACCCCGGCGAGGGGCAATGAGCAGTTCTTC.

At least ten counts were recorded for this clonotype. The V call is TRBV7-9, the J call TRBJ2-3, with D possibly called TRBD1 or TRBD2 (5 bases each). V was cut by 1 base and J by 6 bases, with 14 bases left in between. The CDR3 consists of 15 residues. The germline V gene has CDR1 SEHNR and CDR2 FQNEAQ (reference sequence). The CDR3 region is CASSLGTQGMDTQYF. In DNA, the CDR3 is TGTGCCAGCAGCTTAGGGACTCAGGGTATGGATACGCAGTATTTT.

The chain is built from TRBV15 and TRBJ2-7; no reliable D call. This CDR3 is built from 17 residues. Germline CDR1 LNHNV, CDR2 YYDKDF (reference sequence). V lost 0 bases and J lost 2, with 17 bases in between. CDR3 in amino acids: CATSRDALTFRTYEQYF. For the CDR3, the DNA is TGTGCCACCAGCAGAGATGCCTTGACTTTTCGGACCTACGAGCAGTACTTC.

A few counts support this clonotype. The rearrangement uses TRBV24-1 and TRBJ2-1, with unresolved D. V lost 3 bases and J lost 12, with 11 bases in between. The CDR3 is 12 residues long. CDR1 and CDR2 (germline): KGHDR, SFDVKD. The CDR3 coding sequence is TGTGCCACCAGTGATAACCTCTCCCGGCAGTTCTTC. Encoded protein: CATSDNLSRQFF.